This TCR beta chain was identified in a study of T cells in Graves' hyperthyroidism and ophthalmopathy. This clonotype was counted at least ten times. Regions amplified from RNA transcripts were the TCR beta CDR3 regions. TCR CDR3 underwent first-round RT-PCR with the HTBI primer set. One entry per CDR3 protein results from TCRdb running MiXCR on the multiplex PCR reads. Here the sample spans under 65,000 distinct CDR3 sequences, roughly 50% being singletons. V gave up 4 bases and J gave up 3 bases, with 16 bases separating them. The CDR3 has 14 residues. Per germline, CDR1 DFQATT and CDR2 SNEGSKA (reference sequence).

The rearrangement uses TRBV20-1 and TRBJ2-7, with D hard to call. Sequencing used blood. The TCR sequence derives from a woman aged 55 to 70 with Graves' ophthalmopathy. The chain's CDR3 is CSAIPLKMDYEQYF. The CDR3, as DNA: TGCAGTGCTATTCCGTTAAAAATGGACTACGAGCAGTACTTC.